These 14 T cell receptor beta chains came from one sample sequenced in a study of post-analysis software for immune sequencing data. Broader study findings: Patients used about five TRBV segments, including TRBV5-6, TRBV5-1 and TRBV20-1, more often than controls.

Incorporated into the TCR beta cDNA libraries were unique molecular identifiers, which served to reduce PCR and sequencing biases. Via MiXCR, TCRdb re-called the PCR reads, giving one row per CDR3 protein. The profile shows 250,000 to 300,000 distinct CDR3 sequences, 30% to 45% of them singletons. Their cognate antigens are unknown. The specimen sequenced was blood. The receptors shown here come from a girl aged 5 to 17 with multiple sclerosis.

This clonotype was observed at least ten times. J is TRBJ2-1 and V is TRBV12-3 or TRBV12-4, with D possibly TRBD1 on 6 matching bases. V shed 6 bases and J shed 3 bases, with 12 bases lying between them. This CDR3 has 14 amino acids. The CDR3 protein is CASSESGVYNEQFF. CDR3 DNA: TGTGCCAGCAGCGAATCAGGGGTCTACAATGAGCAGTTCTTC.

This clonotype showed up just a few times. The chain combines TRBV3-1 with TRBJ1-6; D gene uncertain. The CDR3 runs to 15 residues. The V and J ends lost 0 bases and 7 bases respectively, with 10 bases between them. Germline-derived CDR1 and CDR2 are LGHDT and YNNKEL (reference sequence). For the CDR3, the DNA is TGTGCCAGCAGCCAAGATGGCCGGAAAAATTCACCCCTCCACTTT. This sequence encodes CASSQDGRKNSPLHF.

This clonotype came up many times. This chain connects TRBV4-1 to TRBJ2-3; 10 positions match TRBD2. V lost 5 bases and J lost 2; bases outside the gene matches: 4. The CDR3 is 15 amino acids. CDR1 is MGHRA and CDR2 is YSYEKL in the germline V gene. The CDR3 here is CASSELAGFTDTQYF. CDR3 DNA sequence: TGCGCCAGCAGCGAACTAGCGGGGTTCACAGATACGCAGTATTTT.

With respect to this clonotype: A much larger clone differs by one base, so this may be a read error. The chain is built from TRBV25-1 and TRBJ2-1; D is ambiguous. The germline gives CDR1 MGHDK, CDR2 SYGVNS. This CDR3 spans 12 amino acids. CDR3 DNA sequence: TGTGCCAGCAGTACCTTCTACAATGAGCAGGTCTTC. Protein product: CASSTFYNEQVF.

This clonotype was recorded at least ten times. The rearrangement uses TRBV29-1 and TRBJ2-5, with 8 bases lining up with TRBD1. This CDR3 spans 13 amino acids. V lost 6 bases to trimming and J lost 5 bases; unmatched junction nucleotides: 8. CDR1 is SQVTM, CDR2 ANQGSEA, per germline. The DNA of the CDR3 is TGCAGCGTACGACAGGGGAGTAGGGAGACCCAGTACTTC. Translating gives CSVRQGSRETQYF.

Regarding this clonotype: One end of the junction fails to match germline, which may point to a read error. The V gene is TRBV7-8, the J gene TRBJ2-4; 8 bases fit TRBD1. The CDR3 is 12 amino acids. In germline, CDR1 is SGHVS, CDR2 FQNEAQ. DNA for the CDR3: TGTGCCAGCGCCGGACAGGGACACATTCTGTACTTC. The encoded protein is CASAGQGHILYF.

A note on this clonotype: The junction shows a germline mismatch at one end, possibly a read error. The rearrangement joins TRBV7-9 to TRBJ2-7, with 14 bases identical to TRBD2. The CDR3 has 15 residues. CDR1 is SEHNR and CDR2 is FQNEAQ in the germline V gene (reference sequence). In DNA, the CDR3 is TGTGTCAGCAGCCATGGACTAGCGGGAGGAAATGAGCAGTACTTC. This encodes CVSSHGLAGGNEQYF.

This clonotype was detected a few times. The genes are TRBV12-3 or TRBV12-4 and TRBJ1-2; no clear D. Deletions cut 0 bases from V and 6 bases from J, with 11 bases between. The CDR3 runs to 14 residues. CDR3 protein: CASSLASGGHGYTF. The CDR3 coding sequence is TGTGCCAGCAGTTTAGCGTCGGGCGGCCATGGCTACACCTTC.

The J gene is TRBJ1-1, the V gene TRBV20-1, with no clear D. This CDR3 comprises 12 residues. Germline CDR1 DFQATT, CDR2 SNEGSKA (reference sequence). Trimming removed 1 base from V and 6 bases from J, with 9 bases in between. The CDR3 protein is CSARGRASEAFF. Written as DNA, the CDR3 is TGCAGTGCTAGAGGCCGGGCCTCTGAAGCTTTCTTT.

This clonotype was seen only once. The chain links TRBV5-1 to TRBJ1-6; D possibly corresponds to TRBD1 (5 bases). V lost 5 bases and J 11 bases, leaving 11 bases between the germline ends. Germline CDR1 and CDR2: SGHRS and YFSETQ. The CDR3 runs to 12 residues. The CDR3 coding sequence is TGCGCCAGCAGTCCTCAGGGAACACCCCTCCACTTT. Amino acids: CASSPQGTPLHF.

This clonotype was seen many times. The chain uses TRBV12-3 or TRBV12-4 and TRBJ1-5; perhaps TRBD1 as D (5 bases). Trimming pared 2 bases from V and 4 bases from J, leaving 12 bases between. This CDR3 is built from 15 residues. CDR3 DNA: TGTGCCAGCAGTTTACTTCAGGGTAAGAATCAGCCCCAGCATTTT. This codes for CASSLLQGKNQPQHF.

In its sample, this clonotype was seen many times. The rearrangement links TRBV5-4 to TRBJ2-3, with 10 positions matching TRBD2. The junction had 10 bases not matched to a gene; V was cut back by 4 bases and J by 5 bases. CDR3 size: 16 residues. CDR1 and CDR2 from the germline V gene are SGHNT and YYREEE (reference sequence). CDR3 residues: CASSGQRGGPEDTQYF. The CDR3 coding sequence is TGTGCCAGCAGCGGACAGCGGGGGGGCCCCGAAGATACGCAGTATTTT.

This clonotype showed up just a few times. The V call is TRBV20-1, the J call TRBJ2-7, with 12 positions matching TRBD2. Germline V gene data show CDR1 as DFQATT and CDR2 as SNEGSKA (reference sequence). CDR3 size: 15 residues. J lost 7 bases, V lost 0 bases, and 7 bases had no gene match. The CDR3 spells CSARDRTSGTNEQYF. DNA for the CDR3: TGCAGTGCTAGAGATCGGACTAGCGGGACCAATGAGCAGTACTTC.

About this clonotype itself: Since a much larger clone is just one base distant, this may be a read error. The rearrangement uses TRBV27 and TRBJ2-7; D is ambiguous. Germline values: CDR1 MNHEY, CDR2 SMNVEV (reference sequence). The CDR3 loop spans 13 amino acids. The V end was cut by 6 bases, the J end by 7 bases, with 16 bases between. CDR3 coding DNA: TGTGCCAGCAGAATCAGGAGCCGCCATGAGCAGTACTTC. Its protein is CASRIRSRHEQYF.